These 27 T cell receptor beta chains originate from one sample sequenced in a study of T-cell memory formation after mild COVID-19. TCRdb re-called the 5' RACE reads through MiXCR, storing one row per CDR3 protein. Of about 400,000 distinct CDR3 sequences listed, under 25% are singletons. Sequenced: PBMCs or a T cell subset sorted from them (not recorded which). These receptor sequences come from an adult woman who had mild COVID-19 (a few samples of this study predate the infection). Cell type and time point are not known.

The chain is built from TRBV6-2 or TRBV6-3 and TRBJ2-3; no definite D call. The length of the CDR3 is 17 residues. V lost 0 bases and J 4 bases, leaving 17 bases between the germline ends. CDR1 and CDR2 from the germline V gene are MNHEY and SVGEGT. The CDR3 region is CASSYSVEPYDADTQYF. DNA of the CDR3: TGTGCCAGCAGTTACTCCGTCGAGCCCTACGATGCAGATACGCAGTATTTT.

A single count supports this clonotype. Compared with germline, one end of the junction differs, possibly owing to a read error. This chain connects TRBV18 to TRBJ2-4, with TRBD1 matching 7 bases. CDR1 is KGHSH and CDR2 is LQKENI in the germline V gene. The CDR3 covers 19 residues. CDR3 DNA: TGTGCCAGCTCTCCACTTCGACAGGGTAATGTCCTAGCCAAAAACATTCAGTACTTC. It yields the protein CASSPLRQGNVLAKNIQYF.

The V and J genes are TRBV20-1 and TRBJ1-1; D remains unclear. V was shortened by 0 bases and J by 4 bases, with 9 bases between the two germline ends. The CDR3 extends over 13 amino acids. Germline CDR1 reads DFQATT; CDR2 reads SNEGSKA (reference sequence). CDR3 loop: CSARDTVSTEAFF. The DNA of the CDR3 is TGCAGTGCTAGAGATACAGTTAGCACTGAAGCTTTCTTT.

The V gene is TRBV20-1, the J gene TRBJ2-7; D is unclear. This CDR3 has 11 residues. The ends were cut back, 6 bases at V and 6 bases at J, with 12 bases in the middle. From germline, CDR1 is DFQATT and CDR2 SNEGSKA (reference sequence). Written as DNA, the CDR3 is TGCAGTGCCAAAATTTCTCCCGAGCAGTACTTC. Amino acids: CSAKISPEQYF.

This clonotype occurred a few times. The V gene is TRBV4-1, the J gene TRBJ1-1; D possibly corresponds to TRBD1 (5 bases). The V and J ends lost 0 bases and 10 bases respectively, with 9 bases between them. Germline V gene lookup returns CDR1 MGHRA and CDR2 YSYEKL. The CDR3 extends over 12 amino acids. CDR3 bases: TGCGCCAGCAGCCAAGAGGGGGAGGTAGCTTTCTTT. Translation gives CASSQEGEVAFF.

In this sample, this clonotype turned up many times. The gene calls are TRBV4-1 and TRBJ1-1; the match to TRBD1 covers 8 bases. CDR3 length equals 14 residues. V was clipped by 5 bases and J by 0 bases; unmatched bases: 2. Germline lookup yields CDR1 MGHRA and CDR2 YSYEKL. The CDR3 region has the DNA TGCGCCAGCAGCAGGACAGGGCTGAACACTGAAGCTTTCTTT. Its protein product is CASSRTGLNTEAFF.

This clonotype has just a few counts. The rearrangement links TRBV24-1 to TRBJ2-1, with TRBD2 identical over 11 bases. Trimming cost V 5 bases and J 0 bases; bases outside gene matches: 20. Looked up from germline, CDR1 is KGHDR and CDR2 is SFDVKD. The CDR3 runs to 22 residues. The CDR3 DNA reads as TGTGCCACCAGTGCTTCCCTTAGGGCTAGCGGGAGGTACAACCTCTCCTACAATGAGCAGTTCTTC. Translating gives CATSASLRASGRYNLSYNEQFF.

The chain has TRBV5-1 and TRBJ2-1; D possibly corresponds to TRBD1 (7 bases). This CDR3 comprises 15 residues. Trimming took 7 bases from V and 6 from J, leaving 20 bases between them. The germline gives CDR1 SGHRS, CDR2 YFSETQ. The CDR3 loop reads CASLATGPGGNEQFF. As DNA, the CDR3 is TGCGCCAGCCTCGCGACAGGGCCCGGGGGCAATGAGCAGTTCTTC.

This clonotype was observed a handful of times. DNA of the CDR3: TGCGCCAGCAGCTTCCAGGGGGCAGAAGAAGCTTTCTTT. This sequence encodes CASSFQGAEEAFF. The chain carries TRBV5-1 and TRBJ1-1; 8 positions agree with TRBD1. CDR1 is SGHRS, CDR2 YFSETQ, per germline. V lost 2 bases, J lost 8 bases, and 5 bases stayed unmatched. CDR3 size: 13 residues.

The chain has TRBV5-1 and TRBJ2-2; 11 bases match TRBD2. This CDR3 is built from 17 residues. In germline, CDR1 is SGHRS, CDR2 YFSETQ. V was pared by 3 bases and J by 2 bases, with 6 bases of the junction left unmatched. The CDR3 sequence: CASSSRLAGLNTGELFF. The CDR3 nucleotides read TGCGCCAGCAGCTCCCGACTAGCGGGGCTAAACACCGGGGAGCTGTTTTTT.

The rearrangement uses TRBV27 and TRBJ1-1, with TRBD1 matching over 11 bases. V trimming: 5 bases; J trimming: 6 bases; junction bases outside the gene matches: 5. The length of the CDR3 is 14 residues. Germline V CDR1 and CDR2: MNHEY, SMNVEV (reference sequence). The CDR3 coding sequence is TGTGCCAGCAGTGCGGACAGGGGGCAAGCTGAAGCTTTCTTT. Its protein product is CASSADRGQAEAFF.

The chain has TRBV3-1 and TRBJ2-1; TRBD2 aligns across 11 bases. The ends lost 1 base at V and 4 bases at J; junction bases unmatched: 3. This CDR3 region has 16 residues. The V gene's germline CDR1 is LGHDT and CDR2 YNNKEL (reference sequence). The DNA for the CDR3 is TGTGCCAGCAGCCAAGGGACTAGCGGGCCTTACAATGAGCAGTTCTTC. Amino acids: CASSQGTSGPYNEQFF.

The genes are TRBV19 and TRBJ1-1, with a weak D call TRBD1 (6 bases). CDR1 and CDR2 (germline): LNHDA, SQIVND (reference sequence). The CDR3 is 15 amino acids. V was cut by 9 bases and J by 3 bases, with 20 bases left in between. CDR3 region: CASVKTGAGYTEAFF. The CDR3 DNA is TGTGCCAGCGTTAAGACAGGCGCTGGGTACACTGAAGCTTTCTTT.

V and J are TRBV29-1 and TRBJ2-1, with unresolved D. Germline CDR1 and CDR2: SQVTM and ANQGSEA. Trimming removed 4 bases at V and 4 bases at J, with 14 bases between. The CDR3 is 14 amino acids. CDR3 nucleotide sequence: TGCAGCGTTGTGCCGCCGACGGCGTACAATGAGCAGTTCTTC. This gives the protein CSVVPPTAYNEQFF.

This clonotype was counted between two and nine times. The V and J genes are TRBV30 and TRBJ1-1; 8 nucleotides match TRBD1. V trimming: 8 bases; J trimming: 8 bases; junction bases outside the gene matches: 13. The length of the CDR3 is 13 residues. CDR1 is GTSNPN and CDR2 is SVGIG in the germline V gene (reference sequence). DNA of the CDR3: TGTGCCGTAAGAAGACAGGGGATTGCAGAAGCTTTCTTT. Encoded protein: CAVRRQGIAEAFF.

CDR3 protein: CATSRGRDDRTYEQYF. CDR3 DNA: TGTGCCACCAGCAGAGGACGGGACGACCGGACGTACGAGCAGTACTTC. This chain uses TRBV15 with TRBJ2-7; D possibly matches TRBD1 or TRBD2 (5 bases each). Germline CDR1 and CDR2: LNHNV and YYDKDF (reference sequence). With 1 base removed from V and 4 bases from J, the gap between germline ends came to 17 bases. The CDR3 contains 16 residues.

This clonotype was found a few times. The DNA for the CDR3 is TGTGCCAGCAGCTTACACGGACTAACCCCTAGCACAGATACGCAGTATTTT. Amino acid sequence: CASSLHGLTPSTDTQYF. This sequence joins TRBV7-9 and TRBJ2-3; a possible D gene is TRBD2 (6 bases). CDR1 is SEHNR and CDR2 is FQNEAQ in the germline V gene (reference sequence). Trimming pared 2 bases from V and 0 bases from J, leaving 15 bases between. The length of the CDR3 is 17 residues.

Written as DNA, the CDR3 is TGTGCCTGGAGTGTATACGTCCGCGGGGGGGCGGAGGAGACCCAGTACTTC. It codes for CAWSVYVRGGAEETQYF. The J gene is TRBJ2-5, the V gene TRBV30, with 9 bases lining up with TRBD2. Losses at the gene ends were 0 bases for V and 5 bases for J; bases not matched to a gene: 13. This CDR3 region has 17 residues. Germline V CDR1 and CDR2: GTSNPN, SVGIG (reference sequence).

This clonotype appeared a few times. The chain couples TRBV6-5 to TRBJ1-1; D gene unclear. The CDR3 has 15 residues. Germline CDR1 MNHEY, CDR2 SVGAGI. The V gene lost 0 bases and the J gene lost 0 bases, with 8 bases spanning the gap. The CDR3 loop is CASSYSKGMNTEAFF. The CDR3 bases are TGTGCCAGCAGTTACTCGAAGGGCATGAACACTGAAGCTTTCTTT.

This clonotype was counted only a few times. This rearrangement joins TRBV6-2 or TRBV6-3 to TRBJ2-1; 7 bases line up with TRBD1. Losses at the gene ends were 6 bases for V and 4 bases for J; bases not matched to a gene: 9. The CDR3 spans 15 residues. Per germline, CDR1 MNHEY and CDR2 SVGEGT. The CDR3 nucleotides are TGTGCCAGCAGCCAGCACAGGGGCCGATACAATGAGCAGTTCTTC. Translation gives CASSQHRGRYNEQFF.

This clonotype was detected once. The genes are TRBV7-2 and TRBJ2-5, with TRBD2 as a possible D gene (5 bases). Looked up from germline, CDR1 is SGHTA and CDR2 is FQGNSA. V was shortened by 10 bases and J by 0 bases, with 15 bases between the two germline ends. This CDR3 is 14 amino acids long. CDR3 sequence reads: CAKSYGGYQETQYF. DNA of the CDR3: TGTGCCAAGTCCTACGGCGGGTACCAAGAGACCCAGTACTTC.

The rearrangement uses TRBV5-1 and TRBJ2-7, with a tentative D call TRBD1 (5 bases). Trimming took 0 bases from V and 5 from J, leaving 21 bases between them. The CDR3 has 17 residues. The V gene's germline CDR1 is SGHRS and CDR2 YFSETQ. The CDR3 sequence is CASSLETVSRLTHEQYF. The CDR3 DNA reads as TGCGCCAGCAGCTTGGAGACAGTCTCAAGGCTCACCCACGAGCAGTACTTC.

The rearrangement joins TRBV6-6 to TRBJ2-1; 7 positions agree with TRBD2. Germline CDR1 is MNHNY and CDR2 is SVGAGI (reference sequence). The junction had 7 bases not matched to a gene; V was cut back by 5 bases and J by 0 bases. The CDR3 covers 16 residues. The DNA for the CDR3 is TGTGCCAGCAGTAATCAGCGGGGAAGCTCCTACAATGAGCAGTTCTTC. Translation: CASSNQRGSSYNEQFF.

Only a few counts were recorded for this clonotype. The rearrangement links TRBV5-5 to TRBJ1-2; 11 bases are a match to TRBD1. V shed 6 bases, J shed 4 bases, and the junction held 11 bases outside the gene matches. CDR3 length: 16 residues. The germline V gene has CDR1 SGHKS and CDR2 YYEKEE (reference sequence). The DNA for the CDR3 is TGTGCCAGCATCCCCTCCGCGGGACAGGGGGGCTATGGCTACACCTTC. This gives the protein CASIPSAGQGGYGYTF.

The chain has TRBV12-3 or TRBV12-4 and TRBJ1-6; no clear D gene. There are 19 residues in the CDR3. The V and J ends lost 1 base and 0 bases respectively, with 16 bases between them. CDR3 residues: CASSLGGFGESSYNSPLHF. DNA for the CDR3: TGTGCCAGCAGTTTAGGGGGTTTTGGGGAGTCCTCCTATAATTCACCCCTCCACTTT.

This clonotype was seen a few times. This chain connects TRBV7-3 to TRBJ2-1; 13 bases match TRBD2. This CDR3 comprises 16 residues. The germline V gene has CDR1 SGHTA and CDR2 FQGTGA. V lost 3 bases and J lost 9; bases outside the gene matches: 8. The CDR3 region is CASSFGTSGIQGEQFF. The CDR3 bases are TGTGCCAGCAGCTTCGGGACTAGCGGGATTCAGGGTGAGCAGTTCTTC.

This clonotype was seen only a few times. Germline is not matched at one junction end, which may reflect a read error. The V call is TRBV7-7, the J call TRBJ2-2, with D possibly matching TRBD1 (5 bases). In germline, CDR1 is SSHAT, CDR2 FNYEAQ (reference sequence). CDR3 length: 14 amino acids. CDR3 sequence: CASSLGGRAGELFF. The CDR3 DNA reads TGTGCTAGCAGCTTAGGTGGCAGGGCCGGGGAGCTGTTTTTT.